This section outlines one TCR beta chain sequence together with its context. Its binding antigen is unknown. One base away there is no much larger clone; base qualities are not given. These data belong to a study of blood T cell repertoires in COVID-19 (dated by TCRdb to between 2020 and 2021). Study-wide context: Samples from collaborators originated in the United States, Italy and Spain and spanned both the acute and convalescent phases of COVID-19. The samples were drawn from two sources: the first 160 participants of the ongoing ImmuneRACE study, and 1,200 or so subjects contributed by 6 global collaborators. Where available, HLA class I and class II types were taken from metadata supplied by the sample provider and were not determined by assay-based typing. Nearly every sample came with metadata listing a de-identified subject ID, COVID-19 status, age in years and sex. The material from the prospective study consisted of cDNA or gDNA derived from T cells, B-cell-depleted T cells, or PBMCs. A freely available public database, intended as a resource for researchers studying the immune response to SARS-CoV-2, is where the repertoires were released. Deeply sampled blood TCRbeta repertoires from subjects exposed to, actively infected with, or recovered from COVID-19 were included in the dataset. Results the study describes overall, beyond this receptor: The amount of clinical and demographic metadata varied by source and participant and was provided uncurated.

TCRbeta CDR3 regions were amplified from genomic DNA by means of the immunoSEQ Assay, a bias-controlled multiplex PCR. In the authors' own workflow: The number of nucleated cells in each sample was estimated by amplification of reference gene primers within the assay. To quantify the absolute abundance of each unique TCRbeta CDR3 rearrangement, sequence reads were collapsed and filtered. For each sample, productive Simpson clonality was calculated as the square root of Simpson's diversity index over productive rearrangements. TCRdb retrieved this table from immuneACCESS and kept in-frame rearrangements only. Not all clones are present; in checked studies, unresolved V genes account for under half, and no reason is known for the remainder. V and J calls and clone size follow that table, whereas D and trimming were derived from the DNA. The sample data list a few hundred thousand clones, and approximately 90% of these were observed just once. In total, the top ten clones hold 8.5% to 12% of the sample.

Participants in the prospective study were enrolled through a virtual design, were aged 18 to 89 years, and lived in 24 United States geographic areas. In the prospective study, cohorts were assigned on the basis of participant-reported clinical history obtained from a screening survey and a study questionnaire. Recovered participants in ImmuneRACE Cohort 3 were defined by two consecutive negative NP/OP PCR tests, clearance by a healthcare professional, or resolution of symptoms. Each participant in the prospective study had whole blood, serum and a nasopharyngeal or oropharyngeal swab collected by mobile phlebotomists. Additional blood draws and questionnaires over an approximately two-month period could optionally be provided by prospective study participants. Before DNA extraction, prospective study blood samples were shipped either frozen or at room temperature. V drops 3 bases and J drops 4 bases, leaving 9 bases in between. The CDR3 covers 13 residues, taking in both the cysteine and the phenylalanine. Kept here is only the CDR3 DNA, which spans 39 bases and is read in frame from base 1. The germline V gene (reference sequence) provides CDR1 LGHDT and CDR2 YNNKEL.

The V and J segments used are TRBV3-1 (or the pseudogene TRBV3-2) and TRBJ1-2; no D gene is confidently identified. Material: PBMCs or T cells enriched from blood (not recorded which). The receptor was isolated from a woman aged 18-29 years who had recovered from COVID-19. The nucleotide sequence reads TGTGCCAGCAGCCATTTTCCGGTCTATGGCTACACCTTC. It translates to CASSHFPVYGYTF.